A single sample gave rise to the 28 T cell receptor beta chains below, sequenced in a study of blood T cell repertoires in COVID-19. Some clones are missing from TCRdb's copy, which holds only in-frame ones; the method was immunoSEQ multiplex PCR. The table includes 45,000 to 70,000 clones, approximately 80% detected once. Sequenced: peripheral blood. The receptors originated from an elderly woman with active or convalescent COVID-19.

The chain employs TRBV2 and TRBJ1-6, with D possibly being TRBD1 (6 bases). V was clipped by 6 bases and J by 7 bases, with 13 bases between them. Germline V lookup: CDR1 SNHLY, CDR2 FYNNEI. This CDR3 has 14 amino acids. The DNA of the CDR3 is TGTGCCAGCAGACCATGGACAGAGAATTCACCCCTCCACTTT. Its protein is CASRPWTENSPLHF.

The CDR3 loop reads CASSTVQGVGTEAFF. The CDR3 nucleotides read TGCGCCAGCAGCACAGTACAGGGGGTGGGCACTGAAGCTTTCTTT. The chain is built from TRBV5-1 and TRBJ1-1; 8 nucleotides line up with TRBD1. The V and J ends lost 4 bases and 4 bases, in that order; junction bases with no gene match: 9. CDR3 length: 15 residues. Germline V CDR1 and CDR2: SGHRS, YFSETQ.

The chain links TRBV10-3 to TRBJ1-2; 7 nucleotides align to TRBD1. This CDR3 contains 12 residues. The V gene's germline CDR1 is ENHRY and CDR2 SYGVKD. The junction had 3 bases not matched to a gene; V was cut back by 6 bases and J by 5 bases. The CDR3 protein is CAIRQGEYGYTF. The CDR3 coding sequence is TGTGCCATCAGGCAGGGGGAGTATGGCTACACCTTC.

This rearrangement joins TRBV10-1 to TRBJ2-2; possible D gene TRBD1, 6 bases. The CDR3 has 14 residues. The germline V and J ends were trimmed by 5 bases and 4 bases, with 11 bases remaining between them. The germline V gene has CDR1 WNHNN and CDR2 SYGVQD (reference sequence). CDR3 sequence reads: CASSSTRGTGELFF. The CDR3 nucleotides are TGCGCCAGCAGTTCTACCAGGGGCACCGGGGAGCTGTTTTTT.

This chain's CDR3 is CAISGQGYGYTF. In DNA, the CDR3 is TGTGCCATCTCTGGGCAGGGCTATGGCTACACCTTC. V gene TRBV10-3 combines with J gene TRBJ1-2; tentative D call: TRBD1 (5 bases). The V and J ends lost 8 bases and 4 bases respectively, with 11 bases between them. CDR1 and CDR2 from the germline V gene are ENHRY and SYGVKD. The CDR3 contains 12 residues.

This clone came up many times. This sequence joins TRBV7-8 and TRBJ2-1; D remains ambiguous. CDR3 length equals 16 residues. The V gene's germline CDR1 is SGHVS and CDR2 FQNEAQ. The germline V and J ends were trimmed by 1 base and 0 bases, with 10 bases remaining between them. CDR3 in amino acids: CASSLGIGSSYNEQFF. The CDR3 DNA reads TGTGCCAGCAGCTTAGGTATTGGCAGCTCCTACAATGAGCAGTTCTTC.

The chain links TRBV7-2 to TRBJ2-5; 10 bases match TRBD1. CDR1 SGHTA and CDR2 FQGNSA come from the germline V gene. CDR3 length equals 15 residues. V shed 5 bases, J shed 5 bases, and the junction held 8 bases outside the gene matches. For the CDR3, the DNA is TGTGCCAGCAGCCAAGGACAGGGGGGGGTGGAGACCCAGTACTTC. Protein product: CASSQGQGGVETQYF.

V usage is TRBV28 and J usage is TRBJ1-2, with 10 bases identical to TRBD1. Per the germline V gene, CDR1 is MDHEN and CDR2 is SYDVKM. V gave up 4 bases and J gave up 4 bases; unmatched junction bases: 6. CDR3 length equals 15 residues. The CDR3 DNA reads TGTGCCAGCAGTTCCGGACAGGGGGTACCCTATGGCTACACCTTC. Protein sequence: CASSSGQGVPYGYTF.

The chain carries TRBV2 and TRBJ2-4; 14 bases line up with TRBD2. J was trimmed by 0 bases and V by 8 bases; bases with no gene match: 6. This CDR3 contains 17 residues. Germline lookup yields CDR1 SNHLY and CDR2 FYNNEI. CDR3 nucleotide sequence: TGTGCCAGCGGAGGGACTAGCGGGGGACTAGCCAAAAACATTCAGTACTTC. Encoded protein: CASGGTSGGLAKNIQYF.

This chain joins TRBV7-3 and TRBJ1-3, with D maybe TRBD1 (5 bases). The CDR3 is 15 amino acids. Per the germline V gene, CDR1 is SGHTA and CDR2 is FQGTGA. V shed 2 bases and J shed 2 bases, with 10 bases lying between them. The CDR3 DNA is TGTGCCAGCAGCTTAGTCGGGGGTACTGGAAACACCATATATTTT. Amino acid sequence: CASSLVGGTGNTIYF.

V and J are TRBV7-8 and TRBJ2-7, with 10 bases lining up with TRBD2. CDR3 length equals 17 residues. Germline lookup yields CDR1 SGHVS and CDR2 FQNEAQ. Trimming took 1 base from V and 1 from J; bases not matched to a gene: 7. CDR3 nucleotide sequence: TGTGCCAGCAGCTTAGTCTCTAGCGGGGGTCAATCCTACGAGCAGTACTTC. Its translation is CASSLVSSGGQSYEQYF.

The chain recombines TRBV21-1 with TRBJ1-5. TRBV21-1 is a pseudogene segment. The length of the CDR3 is 16 residues. The CDR3 DNA reads TGTGCCAGCAGCAAAGCCCCCGGGGGGACCAATCAGCCCCAGCATTTT. It translates to CASSKAPGGTNQPQHF.

The chain recombines TRBV7-2 with TRBJ1-1, with 10 bases fitting TRBD1. This CDR3 comprises 15 residues. The ends lost 5 bases at V and 3 bases at J; junction bases unmatched: 6. CDR1 and CDR2 from the germline V gene are SGHTA and FQGNSA. CDR3 coding DNA: TGTGCCAGCAGCGCGACAGGGGGCGCGTACACTGAAGCTTTCTTT. It translates to CASSATGGAYTEAFF.

The chain links TRBV19 to TRBJ1-4; 9 bases agree with TRBD1. The CDR3 has 15 amino acids. Per germline, CDR1 LNHDA and CDR2 SQIVND (reference sequence). The V segment lost 6 bases and the J segment 7 bases; nucleotides outside the gene matches: 9. The CDR3 bases are TGTGCCAGTAGGGTTACAGGGGGCGCCGTTGAAAAACTGTTTTTT. Encoded protein: CASRVTGGAVEKLFF.

This sequence joins TRBV12-3 or TRBV12-4 and TRBJ1-2; 8 bases are a match to TRBD1. The V segment lost 5 bases and the J segment 9 bases; nucleotides outside the gene matches: 8. The CDR3 covers 13 residues. The CDR3 DNA is TGTGCCAGCAGTATCTCAGGGGGCAGGAGCTACACCTTC. This encodes CASSISGGRSYTF.

The chain recombines TRBV5-6 with TRBJ1-2; a weak D match, TRBD1 (5 bases). The length of the CDR3 is 14 residues. Trimming took 2 bases from V and 0 from J, leaving 8 bases between them. From germline, CDR1 is SGHDT and CDR2 YYEEEE. CDR3 in amino acids: CASSLSGSNYGYTF. DNA of the CDR3: TGTGCCAGCAGCTTATCAGGGTCTAACTATGGCTACACCTTC.

This clone has just one count. The CDR3 DNA follows: TGTGCCAGCAGCTTACAGTCTTGGGGGGGAGATGAGCAGTTCTTC. Protein: CASSLQSWGGDEQFF. The chain links TRBV7-2 to TRBJ2-1; TRBD2 matches at 7 bases. CDR3 length equals 15 residues. Germline trimming cut 2 bases from V and 8 bases from J; bases unmatched to any gene: 9. In germline, CDR1 is SGHTA, CDR2 FQGNSA.

This sequence joins TRBV10-1 and TRBJ1-1, with D perhaps matching TRBD1 (5 bases). The germline CDR1 and CDR2 sequences are WNHNN and SYGVQD (reference sequence). V was clipped by 0 bases and J by 5 bases, with 13 bases between them. The CDR3 totals 15 residues. CDR3: CASSESVGGKTEAFF. The CDR3 DNA reads TGCGCCAGCAGTGAGTCAGTGGGGGGTAAGACTGAAGCTTTCTTT.

A few counts support this clone. This chain joins TRBV9 and TRBJ2-3, with D possibly matching TRBD2 (5 bases). The V gene's germline CDR1 is SGDLS and CDR2 YYNGEE. Trimming left V 5 bases short and J 2 bases short, with 15 bases between. The CDR3 is 15 amino acids. The CDR3, as DNA: TGTGCCAGCAGGAGGTTGGACTCTAACACAGATACGCAGTATTTT. As protein: CASRRLDSNTDTQYF.

This chain uses TRBV7-9 with TRBJ2-3; 9 bases match TRBD1. The CDR3 consists of 18 residues. The V gene's germline CDR1 is SEHNR and CDR2 FQNEAQ (reference sequence). J was trimmed by 3 bases and V by 5 bases; bases with no gene match: 15. The CDR3 spells CASSPLPGTGIGTDTQYF. DNA of the CDR3: TGTGCCAGCAGCCCCCTCCCCGGGACAGGGATTGGGACAGATACGCAGTATTTT.

The rearrangement joins TRBV7-2 to TRBJ2-3, with TRBD2 matching over 9 bases. The V and J ends lost 3 bases and 1 base, in that order; junction bases with no gene match: 2. This CDR3 has 15 residues. CDR1 SGHTA and CDR2 FQGNSA come from the germline V gene. The CDR3 DNA reads as TGTGCCAGCAGCTTTCAGCGGGGGGGCACAGATACGCAGTATTTT. This encodes CASSFQRGGTDTQYF.

The rearrangement joins TRBV7-2 to TRBJ2-3, with 7 bases fitting TRBD2. The length of the CDR3 is 16 residues. Germline V gene sequence: CDR1 SGHTA, CDR2 FQGNSA. The ends lost 5 bases at V and 1 base at J; junction bases unmatched: 9. CDR3 nucleotides: TGTGCCAGCAGCCTCCGGGGTGGGGGGGGCACAGATACGCAGTATTTT. As protein: CASSLRGGGGTDTQYF.

The sample holds one count of this clone. The chain couples TRBV10-3 to TRBJ2-7; TRBD1 aligns across 12 bases. Per the germline V gene, CDR1 is ENHRY and CDR2 is SYGVKD. The CDR3 contains 16 residues. Trimming at V came to 4 bases and at J to 1 base, leaving 5 bases not matched to a gene. Written as DNA, the CDR3 is TGTGCCATCAGTGGGTCGGGACAGGGGGCTTCCTACGAGCAGTACTTC. Translating gives CAISGSGQGASYEQYF.

For this clone: The junction does not match germline at one end; this may be a read error. The genes are TRBV30 and TRBJ1-2, with D possibly matching TRBD1 (5 bases). From germline, CDR1 is GTSNPN and CDR2 SVGIG (reference sequence). This CDR3 has 15 residues. The CDR3 loop reads CAWSPPSSDNYGYTF. The CDR3 DNA is TGTGCCTGGAGTCCGCCTTCGTCGGACAACTATGGCTACACCTTT. The variable domain in full, completed from reference TRBV30 and TRBJ1-2, reads SQTIHQWPATLVQPVGSPLSLECTVEGTSNPNLYWYRQAAGRGLQLLFYSVGIGQISSEVPQNLSASRPQDRQFILSSKKLLLSDSGFYLCAWSPPSSDNYGYTFGSGTRLTVV.

This chain joins TRBV10-3 and TRBJ2-1, with TRBD2 identical over 11 bases. The germline gives CDR1 ENHRY, CDR2 SYGVKD. J gave up 9 bases and V 5 bases, and 6 bases lay outside the gene matches. This CDR3 comprises 14 residues. CDR3 DNA sequence: TGTGCCATCAGTAGTAGCGGGGGGGCCACTGAGCAGTTCTTC. Residues: CAISSSGGATEQFF.

This clone was counted only a few times. The chain joins TRBV12-3 or TRBV12-4 to TRBJ1-6, with 9 bases matching TRBD1. The CDR3 spans 12 residues. V shed 6 bases and J 14 bases; nucleotides not matched to a gene: 5. CDR3 nucleotides: TGTGCCAGCAGGACACAGGGGGCGGCCCTCCACTTT. Translated: CASRTQGAALHF.

V is TRBV19 and J is TRBJ1-1; TRBD1 is a possible D gene (5 bases). Looked up from germline, CDR1 is LNHDA and CDR2 is SQIVND (reference sequence). The CDR3 consists of 12 residues. V shed 1 base and J shed 8 bases, with 8 bases lying between them. Written as DNA, the CDR3 is TGTGCCAGTAGTATAGTTAGGGGCGAAGCTTTCTTT. Translated: CASSIVRGEAFF.

CDR3 loop: CASGLWQGAGDEQFF. In DNA form, the CDR3 reads TGTGCCAGCGGGCTTTGGCAGGGGGCAGGCGATGAGCAGTTCTTC. V usage is TRBV28 and J usage is TRBJ2-1; 8 bases align to TRBD1. Trimming at V came to 8 bases and at J to 8 bases, leaving 14 bases not matched to a gene. The CDR3 runs 15 residues. CDR1 MDHEN and CDR2 SYDVKM come from the germline V gene. Full variable domain (outside the CDR3, taken from reference TRBV28 and TRBJ2-1): DVKVTQSSRYLVKRTGEKVFLECVQDMDHENMFWYRQDPGLGLRLIYFSYDVKMKEKGDIPEGYSVSREKKERFSLILESASTNQTSMYLCASGLWQGAGDEQFFGPGTRLTVL.